The source of this T cell receptor beta chain is a study of cytomegalovirus exposure and HLA in healthy donors. Background on the study: Genotyping showed roughly 77% of fewer than 500 donors falling in the Caucasian-associated ancestry cluster.

This CDR3 has 14 amino acids. The germline V gene has CDR1 SQVTM and CDR2 ANQGSEA. The J segment lost 5 bases and the V segment lost 5 bases, leaving 10 bases of the junction unmatched. General study findings and limits: Rates of TCR association differed by HLA locus in a later analysis, with DRB1 highest and HLA-C lowest.

Vbeta (60) and Jbeta (13) primers were used in the PCR. Produced via immunoSEQ multiplex PCR; TCRdb's table is partial and in-frame only. The data contain about 88,000 clones, around four fifths of them seen just once; the ten biggest clones take up around 5.3%. As to this clone: What it binds is not known.

The TCR originated in a woman between 40 and 55 years old in good health and CMV-seronegative. The source material was PBMCs. V and J are TRBV29-1 and TRBJ2-5, with 8 bases matching TRBD1. The CDR3 sequence is CSVRKTGVLETQYF. As DNA, the CDR3 is TGCAGCGTTCGAAAGACAGGGGTTCTGGAGACCCAGTACTTC.